This TCR beta chain emerged from a study of blood T cell repertoires in COVID-19. Study at large: COVID-19 samples from acute and convalescent phases originated in the United States, Italy and Spain. PBMCs, B-cell-depleted T cells, or T cells provided the cDNA or gDNA that made up the material.

The method was immunoSEQ multiplex PCR; TCRdb's version includes in-frame clones alone and lacks a portion of them. Of roughly 410,000 clones listed, around 87% were seen once; the top ten hold 2% to 2.5%. Seattle researchers signed up patients amid active infection and tracked them longitudinally. CDR1 is MNHEY, CDR2 SVGAGI, per germline. CDR3 size: 15 residues. Losses at the gene ends were 4 bases for V and 8 bases for J; bases not matched to a gene: 8. J is TRBJ1-4 and V is TRBV6-5; 9 bases fit TRBD1. The sequence was obtained from an older woman with COVID-19, enrolled during active disease. The sequenced material came from peripheral blood. Written as DNA, the CDR3 is TGTGCCAGCAGTTGGGGACAGGGAGATCGCGAAAAACTGTTTTTT. Translated, it gives CASSWGQGDREKLFF.